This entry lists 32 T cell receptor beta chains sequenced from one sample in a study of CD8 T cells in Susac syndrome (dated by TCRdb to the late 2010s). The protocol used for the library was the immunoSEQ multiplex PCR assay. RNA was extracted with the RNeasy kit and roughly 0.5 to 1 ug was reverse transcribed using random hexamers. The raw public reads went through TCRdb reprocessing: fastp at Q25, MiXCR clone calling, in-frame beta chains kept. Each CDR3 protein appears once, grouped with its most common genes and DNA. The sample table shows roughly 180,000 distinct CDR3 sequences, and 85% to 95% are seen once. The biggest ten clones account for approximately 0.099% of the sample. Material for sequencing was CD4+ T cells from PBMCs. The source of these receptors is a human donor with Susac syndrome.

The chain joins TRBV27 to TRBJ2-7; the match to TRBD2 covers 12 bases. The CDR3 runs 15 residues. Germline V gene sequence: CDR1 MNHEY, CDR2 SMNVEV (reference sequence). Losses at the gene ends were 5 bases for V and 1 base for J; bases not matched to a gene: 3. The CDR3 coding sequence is TGTGCCAGCAGTGGAGGACTAGCGGGGTCCTACGAGCAGTACTTC. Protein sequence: CASSGGLAGSYEQYF.

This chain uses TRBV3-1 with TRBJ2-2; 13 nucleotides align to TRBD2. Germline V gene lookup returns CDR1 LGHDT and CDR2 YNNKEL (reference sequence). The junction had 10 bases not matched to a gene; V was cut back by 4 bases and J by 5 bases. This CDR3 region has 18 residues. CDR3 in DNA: TGTGCCAGCAGCCGTTCCGGGACTAGCGGGACTAGAACCGGGGAGCTGTTTTTT. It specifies CASSRSGTSGTRTGELFF.

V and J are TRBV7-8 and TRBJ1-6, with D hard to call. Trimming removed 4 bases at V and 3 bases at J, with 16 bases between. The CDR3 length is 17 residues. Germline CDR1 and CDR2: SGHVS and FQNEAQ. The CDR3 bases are TGTGCCAGCAGCTCCCCGGGCCCCAGAGGCTATAATTCACCCCTCCACTTT. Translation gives CASSSPGPRGYNSPLHF.

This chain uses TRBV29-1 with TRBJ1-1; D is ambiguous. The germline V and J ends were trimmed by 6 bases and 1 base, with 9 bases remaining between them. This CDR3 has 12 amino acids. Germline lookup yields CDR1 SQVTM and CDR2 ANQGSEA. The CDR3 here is CSVEIQNTEAFF. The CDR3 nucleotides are TGCAGCGTCGAGATCCAGAACACTGAAGCTTTCTTT. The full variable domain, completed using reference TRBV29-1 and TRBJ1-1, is SAVISQKPSRDICQRGTSLTIQCQVDSQVTMMFWYRQQPGQSLTLIATANQGSEATYESGFVIDKFPISRPNLTFSTLTVSNMSPEDSSIYLCSVEIQNTEAFFGQGTRLTVV.

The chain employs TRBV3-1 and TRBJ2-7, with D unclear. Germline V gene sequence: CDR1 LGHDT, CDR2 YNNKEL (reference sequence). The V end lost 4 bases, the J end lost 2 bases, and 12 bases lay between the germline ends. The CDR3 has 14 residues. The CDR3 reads CASSLLLGPYEQYF. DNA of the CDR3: TGTGCCAGCAGCCTCCTGCTGGGCCCCTACGAGCAGTACTTC.

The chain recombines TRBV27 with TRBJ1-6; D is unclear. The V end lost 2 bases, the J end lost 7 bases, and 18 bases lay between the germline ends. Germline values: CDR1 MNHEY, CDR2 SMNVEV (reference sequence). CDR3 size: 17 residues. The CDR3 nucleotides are TGTGCCAGCAGTTTAAGGGAGACACAAATCGAGAATTCACCCCTCCACTTT. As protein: CASSLRETQIENSPLHF.

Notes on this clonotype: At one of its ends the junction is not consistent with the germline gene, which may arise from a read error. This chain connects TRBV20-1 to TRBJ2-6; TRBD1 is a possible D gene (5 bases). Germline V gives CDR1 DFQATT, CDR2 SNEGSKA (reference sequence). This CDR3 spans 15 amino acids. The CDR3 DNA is TGCAGTGCTAGGTCGACTGAGTCTGGGGCCAACGTCCTGATTTTC. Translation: CSARSTESGANVLIF.

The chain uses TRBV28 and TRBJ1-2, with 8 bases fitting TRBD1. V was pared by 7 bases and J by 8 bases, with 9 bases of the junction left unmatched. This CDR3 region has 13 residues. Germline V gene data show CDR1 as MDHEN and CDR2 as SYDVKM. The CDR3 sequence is CASKEQGAGGYTF. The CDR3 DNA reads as TGTGCCAGCAAGGAGCAGGGGGCTGGAGGCTACACCTTC.

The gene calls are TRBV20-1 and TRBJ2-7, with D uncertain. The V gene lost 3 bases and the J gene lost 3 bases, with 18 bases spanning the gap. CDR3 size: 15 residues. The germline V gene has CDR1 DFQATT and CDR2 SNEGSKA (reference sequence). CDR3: CSASGPEKLRYEQYF. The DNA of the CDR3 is TGCAGTGCTAGTGGTCCAGAGAAGCTCCGCTACGAGCAGTACTTC.

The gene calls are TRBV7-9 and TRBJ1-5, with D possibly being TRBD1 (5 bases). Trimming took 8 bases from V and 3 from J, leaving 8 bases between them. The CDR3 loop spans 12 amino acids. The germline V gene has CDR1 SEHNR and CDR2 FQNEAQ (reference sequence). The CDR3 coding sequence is TGTGCCAGCGGGGCCAACAATCAGCCCCAGCATTTT. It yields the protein CASGANNQPQHF.

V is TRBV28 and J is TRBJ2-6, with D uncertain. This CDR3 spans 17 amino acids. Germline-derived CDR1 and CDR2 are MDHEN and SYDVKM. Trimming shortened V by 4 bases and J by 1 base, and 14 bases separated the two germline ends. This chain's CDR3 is CASSWYRVWSGANVLTF. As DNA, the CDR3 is TGTGCCAGCAGTTGGTACAGAGTTTGGTCTGGGGCCAACGTCCTGACTTTC.

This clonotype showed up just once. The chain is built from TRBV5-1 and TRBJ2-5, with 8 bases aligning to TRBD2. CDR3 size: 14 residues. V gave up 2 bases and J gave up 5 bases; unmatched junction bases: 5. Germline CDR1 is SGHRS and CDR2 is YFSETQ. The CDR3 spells CASSFPGGSETQYF. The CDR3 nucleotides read TGCGCCAGCAGCTTCCCGGGAGGGAGTGAGACCCAGTACTTC.

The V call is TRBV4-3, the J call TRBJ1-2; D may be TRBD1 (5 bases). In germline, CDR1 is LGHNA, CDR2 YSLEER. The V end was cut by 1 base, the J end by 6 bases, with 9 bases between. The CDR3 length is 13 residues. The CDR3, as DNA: TGCGCCAGCAGCCAAGCCCCGGGACATGGCTACACCTTC. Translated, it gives CASSQAPGHGYTF.

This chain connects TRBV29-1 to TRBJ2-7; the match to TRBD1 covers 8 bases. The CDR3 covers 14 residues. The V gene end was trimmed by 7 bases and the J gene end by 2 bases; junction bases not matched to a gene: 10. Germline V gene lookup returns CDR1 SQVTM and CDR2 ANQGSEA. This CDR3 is CSARLGQGAYEQYF. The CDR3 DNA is TGCAGCGCCCGACTCGGACAGGGAGCCTACGAGCAGTACTTC.

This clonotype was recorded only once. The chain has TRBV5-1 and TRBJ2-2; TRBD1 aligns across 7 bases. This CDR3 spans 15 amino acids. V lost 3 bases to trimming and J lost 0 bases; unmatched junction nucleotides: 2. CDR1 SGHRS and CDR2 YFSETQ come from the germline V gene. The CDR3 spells CASSYDRANTGELFF. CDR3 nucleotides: TGCGCCAGCAGCTATGACAGGGCGAACACCGGGGAGCTGTTTTTT.

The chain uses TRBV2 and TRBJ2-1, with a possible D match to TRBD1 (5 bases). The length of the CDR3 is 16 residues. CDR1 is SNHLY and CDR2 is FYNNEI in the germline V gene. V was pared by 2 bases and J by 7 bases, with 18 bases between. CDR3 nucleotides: TGTGCCAGCAGTGAAAACAGGCCACCTTACGCGAATGAGCAGTTCTTC. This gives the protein CASSENRPPYANEQFF.

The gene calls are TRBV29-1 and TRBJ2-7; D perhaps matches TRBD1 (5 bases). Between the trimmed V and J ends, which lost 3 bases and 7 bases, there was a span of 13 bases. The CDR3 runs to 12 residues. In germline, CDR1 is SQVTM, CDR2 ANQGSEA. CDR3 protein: CSVELVSGEQYF. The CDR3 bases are TGCAGCGTTGAGTTGGTCTCAGGGGAGCAGTACTTC.

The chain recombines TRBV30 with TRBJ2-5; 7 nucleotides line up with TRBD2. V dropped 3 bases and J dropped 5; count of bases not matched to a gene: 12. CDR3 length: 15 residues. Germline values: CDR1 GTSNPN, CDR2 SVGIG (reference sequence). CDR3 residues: CAWRDRGRGGETQYF. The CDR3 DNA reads TGTGCCTGGAGGGATAGGGGAAGGGGAGGGGAGACCCAGTACTTC.

The CDR3 loop reads CASSYSRLSYEQYF. In DNA, the CDR3 is TGTGCCAGCAGTTACTCAAGGCTTAGCTACGAGCAGTACTTC. The rearrangement joins TRBV6-6 to TRBJ2-7; D is unresolved. Trimming pared 0 bases from V and 3 bases from J, leaving 9 bases between. The germline gives CDR1 MNHNY, CDR2 SVGAGI (reference sequence). CDR3 length: 14 residues.

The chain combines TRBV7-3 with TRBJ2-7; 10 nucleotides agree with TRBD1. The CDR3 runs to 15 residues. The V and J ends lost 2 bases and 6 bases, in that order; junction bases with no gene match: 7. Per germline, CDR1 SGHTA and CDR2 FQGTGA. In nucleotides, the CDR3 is TGTGCCAGCAGCTTATCGGGGGACAGGGGTCTCGAGCAGTACTTC. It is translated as CASSLSGDRGLEQYF.

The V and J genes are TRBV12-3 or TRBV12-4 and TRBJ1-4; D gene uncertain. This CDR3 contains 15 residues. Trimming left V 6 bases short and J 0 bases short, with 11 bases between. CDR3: CASSLTWATNEKLFF. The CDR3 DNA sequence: TGTGCCAGCAGCCTAACTTGGGCAACTAATGAAAAACTGTTTTTT.

This chain's CDR3 is CSAGRYEGEAFF. DNA for the CDR3: TGCAGTGCTGGTCGGTATGAGGGTGAAGCTTTCTTT. The chain combines TRBV20-1 with TRBJ1-1; D not resolved. CDR3 length: 12 amino acids. Deletions cut 5 bases from V and 7 bases from J, with 14 bases between. CDR1 is DFQATT, CDR2 SNEGSKA, per germline (reference sequence).

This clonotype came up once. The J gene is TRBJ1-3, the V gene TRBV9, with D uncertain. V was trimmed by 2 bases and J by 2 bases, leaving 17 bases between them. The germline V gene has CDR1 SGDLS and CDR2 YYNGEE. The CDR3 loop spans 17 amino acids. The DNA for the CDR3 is TGTGCCAGCAGCGTCGACCCAATAAGGGAGACTGGAAACACCATATATTTT. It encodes CASSVDPIRETGNTIYF.

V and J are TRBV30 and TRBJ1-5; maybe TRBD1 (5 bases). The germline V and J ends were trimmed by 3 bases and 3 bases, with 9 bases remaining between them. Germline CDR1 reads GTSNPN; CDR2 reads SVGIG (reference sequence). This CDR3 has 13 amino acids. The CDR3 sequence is CAWSGTTNQPQHF. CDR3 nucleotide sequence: TGTGCCTGGAGCGGGACCACCAATCAGCCCCAGCATTTT.

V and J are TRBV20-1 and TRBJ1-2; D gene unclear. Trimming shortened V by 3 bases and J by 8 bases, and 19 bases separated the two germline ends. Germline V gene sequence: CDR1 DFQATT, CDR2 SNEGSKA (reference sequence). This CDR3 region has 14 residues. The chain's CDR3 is CSASDVGRVGGYTF. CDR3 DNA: TGCAGTGCTAGTGATGTCGGGCGGGTAGGAGGCTACACCTTC.

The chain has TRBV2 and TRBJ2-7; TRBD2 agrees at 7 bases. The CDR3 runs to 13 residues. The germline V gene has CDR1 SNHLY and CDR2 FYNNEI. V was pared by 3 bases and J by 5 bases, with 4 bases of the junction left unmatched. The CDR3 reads CASSDGLVNEQYF. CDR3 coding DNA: TGTGCCAGCAGTGACGGACTAGTCAACGAGCAGTACTTC.

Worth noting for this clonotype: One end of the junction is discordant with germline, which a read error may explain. CDR3 DNA sequence: TGTGCCAGCAGTACCGCCCGGGACAGGGAGACCCAGCACTTC. This translates into CASSTARDRETQHF. V is TRBV6-2 or TRBV6-3 and J is TRBJ2-5, with TRBD1 identical over 9 bases. This CDR3 has 14 amino acids. Germline V gene data show CDR1 as MNHEY and CDR2 as SVGEGT.

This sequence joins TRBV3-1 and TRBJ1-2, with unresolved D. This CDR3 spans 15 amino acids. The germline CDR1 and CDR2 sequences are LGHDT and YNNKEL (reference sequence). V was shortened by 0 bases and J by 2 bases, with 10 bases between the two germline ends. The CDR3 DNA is TGTGCCAGCAGCCAAGAGTCCAGACGAAACTATGGCTACACCTTC. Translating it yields CASSQESRRNYGYTF.

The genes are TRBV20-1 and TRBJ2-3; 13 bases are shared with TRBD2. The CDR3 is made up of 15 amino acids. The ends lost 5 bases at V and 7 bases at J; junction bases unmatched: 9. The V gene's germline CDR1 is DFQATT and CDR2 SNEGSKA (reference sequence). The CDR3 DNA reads TGCAGTGCTGCCCAGACTAGCGGGGGGTCTCATACGCAGTATTTT. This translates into CSAAQTSGGSHTQYF.

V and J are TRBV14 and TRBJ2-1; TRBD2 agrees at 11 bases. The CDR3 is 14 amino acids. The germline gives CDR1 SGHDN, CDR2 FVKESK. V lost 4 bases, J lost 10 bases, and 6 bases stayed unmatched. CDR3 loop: CASSPRLAGGEQFF. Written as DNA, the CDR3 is TGTGCCAGCAGCCCCCGGTTAGCGGGGGGGGAGCAGTTCTTC.

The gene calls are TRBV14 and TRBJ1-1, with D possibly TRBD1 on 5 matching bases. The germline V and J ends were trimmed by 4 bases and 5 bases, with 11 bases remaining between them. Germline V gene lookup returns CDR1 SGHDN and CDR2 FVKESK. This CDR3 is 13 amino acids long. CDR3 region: CASSRGVGTEAFF. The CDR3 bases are TGTGCCAGCAGCCGAGGGGTCGGGACTGAAGCTTTCTTT.

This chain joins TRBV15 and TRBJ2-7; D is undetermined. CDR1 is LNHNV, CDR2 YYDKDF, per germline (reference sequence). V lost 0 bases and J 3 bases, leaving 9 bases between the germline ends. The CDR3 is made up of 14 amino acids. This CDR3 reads CATSRDLNDYEQYF. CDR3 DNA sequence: TGTGCCACCAGCAGAGATTTGAACGACTACGAGCAGTACTTC. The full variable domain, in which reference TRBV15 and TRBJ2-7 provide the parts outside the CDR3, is DAMVIQNPRYQVTQFGKPVTLSCSQTLNHNVMYWYQQKSSQAPKLLFHYYDKDFNNEADTPDNFQSRRPNTSFCFLDIRSPGLGDTAMYLCATSRDLNDYEQYFGPGTRLTVT.